This T cell receptor beta chain was sequenced in a study of blood T cell repertoires in COVID-19. Study context: The United States, Italy and Spain were the sources of the acute and convalescent COVID-19 samples.

Only in-frame clones appear in the TCRdb table, and some are missing; sequencing was by immunoSEQ multiplex PCR. The sample carries about 300,000 clones, more than 70% recorded once. This clone appeared once. CDR1 is LNHDA, CDR2 SQIVND, per germline (reference sequence). The V end lost 8 bases, the J end lost 2 bases, and 16 bases lay between the germline ends. CDR3 length equals 14 residues. Specimen: peripheral blood. The chain joins TRBV19 to TRBJ2-7; D may be TRBD2 (6 bases). This receptor was taken from a man aged 18 to 29 who had recovered from COVID-19. Here the CDR3 DNA reads TGTGCCAGTGCTGCGGGACCCAGCGCCTACGAGCAGTACTTC. Residues: CASAAGPSAYEQYF.